The present T cell receptor beta chain was sequenced within a study of human T cells and chemical hapten exposure. General observations from the study: Expanded TCR counts at PT1 were positively correlated with the patch test score.

MiXCR, applied by TCRdb to the RACE reads, yields one record per CDR3 protein. The sample includes about 190,000 distinct CDR3 sequences, under 25% of them seen just once. The time point here: patch test 3, about 24 weeks after DPC sensitization. Treatment given: therapeutic diphenylcyclopropenone sensitization with weekly scalp DPC. The germline V gene encodes CDR1 LNHNV and CDR2 YYDKDF (reference sequence). The CDR3 spans 14 residues. The V end was cut by 0 bases, the J end by 4 bases, with 9 bases between. There are many counts of this clonotype. Its antigen is still unknown. The rearrangement links TRBV15 to TRBJ1-2; maybe TRBD1 (5 bases). The sequence came from a woman aged 40 to 50 with alopecia areata. Some clones in this sample may be carry-over from other donors' samples. The sequenced sample was whole blood, obtained in connection with sensitization to the hapten diphenylcyclopropenone (DPC). CDR3 nucleotide sequence: TGTGCCACCAGCAGAGATCAGGGAAGCTATGGCTACACCTTC. It translates to CATSRDQGSYGYTF.